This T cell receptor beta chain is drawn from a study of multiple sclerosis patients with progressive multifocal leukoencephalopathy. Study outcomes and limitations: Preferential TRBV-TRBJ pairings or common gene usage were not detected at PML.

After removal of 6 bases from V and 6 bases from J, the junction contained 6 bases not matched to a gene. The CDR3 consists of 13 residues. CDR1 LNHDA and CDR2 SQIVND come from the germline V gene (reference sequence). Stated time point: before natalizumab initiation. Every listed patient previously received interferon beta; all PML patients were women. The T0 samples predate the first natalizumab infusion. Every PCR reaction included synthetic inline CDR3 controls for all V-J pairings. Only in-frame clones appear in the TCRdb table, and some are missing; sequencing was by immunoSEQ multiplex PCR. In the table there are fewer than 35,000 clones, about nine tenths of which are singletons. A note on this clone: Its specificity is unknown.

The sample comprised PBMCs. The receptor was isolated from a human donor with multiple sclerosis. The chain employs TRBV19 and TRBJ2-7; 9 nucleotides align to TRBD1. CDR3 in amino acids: CASSLGQGIEQYF. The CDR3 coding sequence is TGTGCCAGTAGCTTAGGACAGGGGATCGAGCAGTACTTC.